Below are 3 T cell receptor beta chains sequenced from a single sample in a study of T cell repertoires in cytomegalovirus infection. TCRdb independently ran MiXCR on the reads; one entry per CDR3 protein. The repertoire holds hundreds of thousands of distinct CDR3 sequences, with 9.6% as singletons. The sequencing sample was made of PBMCs. The receptors derive from a human donor in good health (CMV status not recorded). Some clones in this sample may be carry-over from other donors' samples.

There are many counts of this clonotype. This chain joins TRBV7-2 and TRBJ1-2, with 8 bases identical to TRBD1. There are 13 residues in the CDR3. Germline V gene data show CDR1 as SGHTA and CDR2 as FQGNSA. V trimming: 5 bases; J trimming: 8 bases; junction bases outside the gene matches: 7. In DNA, the CDR3 is TGTGCCAGCAGCCCCGGACAGGGACAGGGCTACACCTTC. Translating gives CASSPGQGQGYTF. The full variable domain, its missing parts supplied by reference TRBV7-2 and TRBJ1-2, is GAGVSQSPSNKVTEKGKDVELRCDPISGHTALYWYRQSLGQGLEFLIYFQGNSAPDKSGLPSDRFSAERTGGSVSTLTIQRTQQEDSAVYLCASSPGQGQGYTFGSGTRLTVV.

This clonotype has ten or more counts. The chain is built from TRBV20-1 and TRBJ1-6; D call uncertain. CDR1 and CDR2 (germline): DFQATT, SNEGSKA (reference sequence). V was trimmed by 5 bases and J by 0 bases, leaving 11 bases between them. CDR3 length: 15 amino acids. The CDR3 region has the DNA TGCAGTGCTGGGTCTATAAGCTCCTATAATTCACCCCTCCACTTT. It specifies CSAGSISSYNSPLHF.

Many counts were recorded for this clonotype. This chain links TRBV28 with TRBJ2-5; D is unresolved. The germline V gene encodes CDR1 MDHEN and CDR2 SYDVKM. The CDR3 extends over 13 amino acids. V gave up 3 bases and J gave up 4 bases, with 9 bases separating them. The CDR3 DNA is TGTGCCAGCAGTTTCAGCCTGGGAGAGACCCAGTACTTC. Protein sequence: CASSFSLGETQYF.